These 10 T cell receptor beta chains share one sample of origin, sequenced in a study of OX40 agonist ivuxolimab in advanced cancers. Using immunoSEQ multiplex PCR, the repertoire was profiled, and TCRdb retains in-frame clones only, with some absent. In the table there are under 60,000 clones, about 90% of which are singletons. Here the sequenced sample was CD4+ or CD8+ T cells sorted from blood, taken in a trial of the OX40 agonist ivuxolimab. These receptors originate from an adult with an advanced solid tumor such as melanoma, head and neck, liver or kidney cancer.

The V and J genes are TRBV7-9 and TRBJ2-5, with 8 bases lining up with TRBD2. Trimming at V came to 4 bases and at J to 5 bases, leaving 15 bases not matched to a gene. The CDR3 length is 17 residues. Germline CDR1 is SEHNR and CDR2 is FQNEAQ (reference sequence). The CDR3 nucleotides read TGTGCCAGCAGCTCCCTTGGAAGCGGGAGCCTGTTGGAGACCCAGTACTTC. Its translation: CASSSLGSGSLLETQYF.

The chain joins TRBV7-2 to TRBJ1-2, with TRBD1 matching 10 bases. V lost 6 bases, J lost 4 bases, and 8 bases stayed unmatched. Germline assignment: CDR1 SGHTA and CDR2 FQGNSA. This CDR3 is 15 amino acids long. The CDR3 here is CASSLFRDRGYGYTF. CDR3 nucleotides: TGTGCCAGCAGTTTATTCCGGGACAGGGGCTATGGCTACACCTTC.

The J gene is TRBJ2-1, the V gene TRBV5-1; 7 nucleotides line up with TRBD2. Trimming at V came to 4 bases and at J to 5 bases, leaving 6 bases not matched to a gene. Germline V gene data show CDR1 as SGHRS and CDR2 as YFSETQ. The CDR3 loop spans 14 amino acids. This chain's CDR3 is CASSQAGTNNEQFF. In DNA, the CDR3 is TGCGCCAGCAGCCAAGCCGGGACTAACAATGAGCAGTTCTTC.

A remark on this clone: Other DNA variants within this sample encode the same CDR3. The CDR3 loop is CASSQTPRGAGDYEQYF. CDR3 sequence (DNA): TGTGCCAGCAGCCAAACCCCTCGGGGCGCCGGAGACTACGAGCAGTACTTC. The chain carries TRBV11-2 and TRBJ2-7; D might be TRBD1 or TRBD2, each matching 5 bases. The CDR3 is 17 amino acids. Germline lookup yields CDR1 SGHAT and CDR2 FQNNGV. V shed 5 bases and J shed 3 bases, with 23 bases lying between them.

The chain is built from TRBV6-4 and TRBJ2-7; 9 nucleotides align to TRBD2. The CDR3 runs 13 residues. V was clipped by 5 bases and J by 12 bases; unmatched bases: 11. In germline, CDR1 is MRHNA, CDR2 SNTAGT. The CDR3 nucleotides read TGTGCCAGCAGTATCAGTAGCGGGGGCACGCTGTACTTC. Translation: CASSISSGGTLYF.

This chain joins TRBV25-1 and TRBJ2-1; 8 bases are a match to TRBD2. Germline CDR1 reads MGHDK; CDR2 reads SYGVNS. The trim removed 4 bases at V and 5 bases at J, leaving 7 bases unmatched. This CDR3 has 15 residues. CDR3 sequence: CASSVQRGRNNEQFF. DNA of the CDR3: TGTGCCAGCAGTGTCCAGCGGGGGAGGAACAATGAGCAGTTCTTC.

V usage is TRBV6-1 and J usage is TRBJ2-2; D not certain. The CDR3 extends over 13 amino acids. V lost 6 bases and J 8 bases, leaving 13 bases between the germline ends. Per the germline V gene, CDR1 is MNHNS and CDR2 is SASEGT. CDR3 protein: CASRRRTLGELFF. In nucleotides, the CDR3 is TGTGCCAGCAGACGAAGGACCTTAGGGGAGCTGTTTTTT.

This clone was found a few times. The chain employs TRBV7-4 and TRBJ2-7; perhaps TRBD1 as D (6 bases). The CDR3 consists of 14 residues. Trimming cost V 3 bases and J 2 bases, with 11 bases left between them. Per germline, CDR1 SGHVT and CDR2 SQSDAQ. The CDR3 reads CASSFCRDTYEQYF. In nucleotides, the CDR3 is TGTGCCAGCAGCTTCTGCCGGGACACCTACGAGCAGTACTTC.

V gene TRBV7-9 combines with J gene TRBJ1-4; tentative D call: TRBD1 (6 bases). The CDR3 has 14 residues. Germline CDR1 and CDR2: SEHNR and FQNEAQ (reference sequence). Trimming cost V 7 bases and J 10 bases, with 19 bases left between them. The CDR3 protein is CASIAGGAGRKLFF. The CDR3 nucleotides read TGTGCCAGCATCGCGGGGGGGGCTGGGCGAAAACTGTTTTTT.

This chain uses TRBV9 with TRBJ2-3, with TRBD2 matching 11 bases. There are 19 residues in the CDR3. The V gene end was trimmed by 0 bases and the J gene end by 4 bases; junction bases not matched to a gene: 13. Looked up from germline, CDR1 is SGDLS and CDR2 is YYNGEE. The CDR3 sequence is CASSVGAILAGEFPDTQYF. CDR3 nucleotide sequence: TGTGCCAGCAGCGTAGGGGCGATACTAGCGGGAGAGTTCCCAGATACGCAGTATTTT.